These 2 T cell receptor beta chains originate from one sample sequenced in a study of memory CD4+ T cells and cytomegalovirus serostatus. Clones were read by immunoSEQ multiplex PCR, and TCRdb kept only the in-frame ones, dropping some. The sample holds around 60,000 clones; about 74% are singletons and the top ten take approximately 0.81%. The sort gate was single viable CD3+CD4+CD8-CD45RO+ cells for memory CD4+ T cells. The sample comprised memory CD4+ T cells from blood. Receptors were obtained from an adult in good health and CMV-seronegative.

The J gene is TRBJ1-4, the V gene TRBV7-6; 10 bases are shared with TRBD1. CDR1 and CDR2 (germline): SGHVS, FNYEAQ. V lost 4 bases, J lost 6 bases, and 2 bases stayed unmatched. This CDR3 contains 14 residues. The DNA for the CDR3 is TGTGCCAGCAGCTGGGACAGGGGAGATGAAAAACTGTTTTTT. Translating gives CASSWDRGDEKLFF.

The chain recombines TRBV5-1 with TRBJ1-1, with D maybe TRBD1 (6 bases). Trimming removed 3 bases from V and 4 bases from J, with 10 bases in between. The CDR3 is 13 residues long. Germline V gene sequence: CDR1 SGHRS, CDR2 YFSETQ. The CDR3 loop reads CASSSRGSTEAFF. CDR3 sequence (DNA): TGCGCCAGCAGCTCGAGGGGGTCCACTGAAGCTTTCTTT.